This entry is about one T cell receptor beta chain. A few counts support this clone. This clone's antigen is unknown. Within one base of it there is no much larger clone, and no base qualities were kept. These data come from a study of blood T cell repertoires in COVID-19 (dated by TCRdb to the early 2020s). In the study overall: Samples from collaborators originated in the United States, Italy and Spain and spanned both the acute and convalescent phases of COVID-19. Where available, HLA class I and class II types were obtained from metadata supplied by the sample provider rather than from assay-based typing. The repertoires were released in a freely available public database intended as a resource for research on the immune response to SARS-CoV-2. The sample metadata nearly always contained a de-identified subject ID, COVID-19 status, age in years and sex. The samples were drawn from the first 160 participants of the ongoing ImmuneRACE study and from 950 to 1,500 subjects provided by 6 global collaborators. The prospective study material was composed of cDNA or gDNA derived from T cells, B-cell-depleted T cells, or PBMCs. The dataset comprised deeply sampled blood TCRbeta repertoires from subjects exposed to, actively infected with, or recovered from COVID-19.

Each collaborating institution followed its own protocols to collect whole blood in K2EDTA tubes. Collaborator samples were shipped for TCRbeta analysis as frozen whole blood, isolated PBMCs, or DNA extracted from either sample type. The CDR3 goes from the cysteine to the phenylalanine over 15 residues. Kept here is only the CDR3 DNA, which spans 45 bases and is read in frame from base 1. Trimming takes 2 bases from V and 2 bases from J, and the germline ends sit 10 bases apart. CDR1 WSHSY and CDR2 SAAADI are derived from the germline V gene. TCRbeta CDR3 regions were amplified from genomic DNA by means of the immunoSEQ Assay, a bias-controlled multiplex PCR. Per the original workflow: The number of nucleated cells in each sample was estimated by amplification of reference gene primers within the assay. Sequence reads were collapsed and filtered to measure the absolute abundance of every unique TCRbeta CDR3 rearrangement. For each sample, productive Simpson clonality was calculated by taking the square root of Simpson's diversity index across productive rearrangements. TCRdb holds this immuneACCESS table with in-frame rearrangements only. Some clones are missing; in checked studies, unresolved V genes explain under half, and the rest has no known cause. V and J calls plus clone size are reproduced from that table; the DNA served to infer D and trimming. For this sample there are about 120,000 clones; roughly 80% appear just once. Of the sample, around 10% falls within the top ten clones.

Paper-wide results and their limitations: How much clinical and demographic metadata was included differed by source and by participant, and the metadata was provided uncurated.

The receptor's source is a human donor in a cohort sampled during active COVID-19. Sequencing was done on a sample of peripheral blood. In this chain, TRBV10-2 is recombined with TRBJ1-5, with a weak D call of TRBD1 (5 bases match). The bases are TGCGCCAGCAGTGAGACAGGTTTCGGCAATCAGCCCCAGCATTTT. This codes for CASSETGFGNQPQHF.